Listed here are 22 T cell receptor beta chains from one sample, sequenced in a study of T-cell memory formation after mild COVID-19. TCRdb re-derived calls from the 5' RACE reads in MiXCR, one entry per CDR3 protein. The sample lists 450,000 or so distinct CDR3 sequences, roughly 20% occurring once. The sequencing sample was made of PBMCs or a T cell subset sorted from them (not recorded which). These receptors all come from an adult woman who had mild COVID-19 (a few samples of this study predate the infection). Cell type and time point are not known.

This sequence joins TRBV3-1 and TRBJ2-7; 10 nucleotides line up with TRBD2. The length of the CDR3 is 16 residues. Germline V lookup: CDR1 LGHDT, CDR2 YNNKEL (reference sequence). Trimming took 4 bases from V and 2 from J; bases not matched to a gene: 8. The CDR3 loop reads CASSPPWTSGAYEQYF. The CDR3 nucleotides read TGTGCCAGCAGCCCTCCTTGGACTAGCGGAGCCTACGAGCAGTACTTC.

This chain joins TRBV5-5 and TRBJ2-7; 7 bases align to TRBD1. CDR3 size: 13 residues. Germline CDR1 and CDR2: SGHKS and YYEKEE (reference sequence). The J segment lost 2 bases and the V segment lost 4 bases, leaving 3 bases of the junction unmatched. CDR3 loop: CASSQGDPYEQYF. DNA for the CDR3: TGTGCCAGCAGCCAGGGGGATCCCTACGAGCAGTACTTC.

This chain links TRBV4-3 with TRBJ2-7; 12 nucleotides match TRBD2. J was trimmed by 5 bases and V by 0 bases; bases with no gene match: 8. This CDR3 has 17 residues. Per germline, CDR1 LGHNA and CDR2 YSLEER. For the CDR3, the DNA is TGCGCCAGCAGCCAAGATCTAATCCGACTAGCGGGAGACGAGCAGTACTTC. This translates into CASSQDLIRLAGDEQYF.

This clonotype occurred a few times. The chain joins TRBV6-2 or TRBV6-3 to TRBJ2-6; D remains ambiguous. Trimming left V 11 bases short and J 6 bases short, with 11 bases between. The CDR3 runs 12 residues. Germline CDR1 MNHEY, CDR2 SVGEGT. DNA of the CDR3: TGTGCCGGCGGCAGGATGGCCAACGTCCTGACTTTC. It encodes CAGGRMANVLTF.

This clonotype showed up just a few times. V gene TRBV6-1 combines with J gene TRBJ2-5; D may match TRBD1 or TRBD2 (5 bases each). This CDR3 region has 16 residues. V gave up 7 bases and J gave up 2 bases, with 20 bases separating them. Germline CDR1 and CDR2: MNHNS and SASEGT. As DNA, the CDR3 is TGTGCCAGCAATGGGGGACCGACCACATTTCAAGAGACCCAGTACTTC. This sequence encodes CASNGGPTTFQETQYF.

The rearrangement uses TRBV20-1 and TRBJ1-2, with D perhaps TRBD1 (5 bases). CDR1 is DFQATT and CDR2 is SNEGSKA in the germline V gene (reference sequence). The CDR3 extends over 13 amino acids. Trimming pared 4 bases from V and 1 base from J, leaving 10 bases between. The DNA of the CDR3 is TGCAGTGCTACCAAGGGGTATAACTATGGCTACACCTTC. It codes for CSATKGYNYGYTF.

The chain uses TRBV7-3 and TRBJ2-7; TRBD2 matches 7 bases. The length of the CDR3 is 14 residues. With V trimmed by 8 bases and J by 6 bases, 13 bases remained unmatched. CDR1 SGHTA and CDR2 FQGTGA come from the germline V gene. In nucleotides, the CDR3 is TGTGCCAGCTCAGCCTCAGCGGGAACAGCCGAGCAGTACTTC. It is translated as CASSASAGTAEQYF.

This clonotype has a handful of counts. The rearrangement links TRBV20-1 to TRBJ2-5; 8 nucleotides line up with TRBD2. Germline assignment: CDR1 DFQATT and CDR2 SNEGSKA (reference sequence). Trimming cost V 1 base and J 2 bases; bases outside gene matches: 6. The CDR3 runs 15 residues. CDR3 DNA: TGCAGTGCTAGAGGAGGACGGGGGGGGCAAGAGACCCAGTACTTC. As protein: CSARGGRGGQETQYF.

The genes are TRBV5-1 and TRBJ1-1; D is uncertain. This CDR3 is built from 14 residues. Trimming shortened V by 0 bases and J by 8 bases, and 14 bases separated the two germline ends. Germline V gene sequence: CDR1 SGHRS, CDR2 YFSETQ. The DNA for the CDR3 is TGCGCCAGCAGCTTGGAATCTCAGGCCCTCGAAGCTTTCTTT. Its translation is CASSLESQALEAFF.

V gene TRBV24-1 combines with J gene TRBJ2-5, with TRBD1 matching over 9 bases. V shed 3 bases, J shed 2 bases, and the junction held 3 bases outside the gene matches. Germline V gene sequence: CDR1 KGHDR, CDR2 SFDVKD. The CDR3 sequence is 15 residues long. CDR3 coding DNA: TGTGCCACCAGTGATAGGGGGACAGGGCAAGAGACCCAGTACTTC. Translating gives CATSDRGTGQETQYF.

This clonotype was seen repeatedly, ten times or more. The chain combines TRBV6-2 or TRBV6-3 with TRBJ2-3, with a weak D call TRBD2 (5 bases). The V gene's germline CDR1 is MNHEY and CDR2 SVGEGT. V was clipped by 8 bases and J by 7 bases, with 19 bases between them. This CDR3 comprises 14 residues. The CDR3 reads CASLGLDGSNTQYF. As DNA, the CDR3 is TGTGCCAGCTTAGGACTGGATGGCTCAAATACGCAGTATTTT.

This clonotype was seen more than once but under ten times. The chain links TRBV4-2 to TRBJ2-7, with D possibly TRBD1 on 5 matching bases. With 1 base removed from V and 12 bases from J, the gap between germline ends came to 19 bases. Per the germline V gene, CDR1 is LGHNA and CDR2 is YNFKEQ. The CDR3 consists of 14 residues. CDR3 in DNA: TGTGCCAGCAGCCAAGCCACACTACAGGTTCTTCTGTACTTC. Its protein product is CASSQATLQVLLYF.

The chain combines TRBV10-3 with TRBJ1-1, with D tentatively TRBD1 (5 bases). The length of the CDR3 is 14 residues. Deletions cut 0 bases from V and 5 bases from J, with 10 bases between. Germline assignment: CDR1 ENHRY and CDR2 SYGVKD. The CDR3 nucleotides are TGTGCCATCAGTGAGTCGGGGCAGATGACTGAAGCTTTCTTT. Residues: CAISESGQMTEAFF.

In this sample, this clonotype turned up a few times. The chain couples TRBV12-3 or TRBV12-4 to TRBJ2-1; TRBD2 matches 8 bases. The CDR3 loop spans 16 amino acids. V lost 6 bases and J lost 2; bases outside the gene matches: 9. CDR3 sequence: CASSTGRGWAYNEQFF. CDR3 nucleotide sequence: TGTGCCAGCAGCACCGGGAGGGGTTGGGCCTACAATGAGCAGTTCTTC.

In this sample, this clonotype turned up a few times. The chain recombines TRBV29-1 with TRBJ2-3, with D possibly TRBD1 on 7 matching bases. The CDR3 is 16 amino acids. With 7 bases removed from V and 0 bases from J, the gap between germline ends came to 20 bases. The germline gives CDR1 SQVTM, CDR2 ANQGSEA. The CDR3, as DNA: TGCAGCGGGAACAGGGGAGGTATCACTAGCACAGATACGCAGTATTTT. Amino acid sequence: CSGNRGGITSTDTQYF.

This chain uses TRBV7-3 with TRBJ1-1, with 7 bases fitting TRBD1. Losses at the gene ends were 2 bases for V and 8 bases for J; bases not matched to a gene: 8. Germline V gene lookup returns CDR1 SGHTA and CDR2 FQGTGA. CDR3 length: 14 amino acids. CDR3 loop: CASSLGGGTEEAFF. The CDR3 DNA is TGTGCCAGCAGCTTAGGTGGGGGGACAGAGGAAGCTTTCTTT.

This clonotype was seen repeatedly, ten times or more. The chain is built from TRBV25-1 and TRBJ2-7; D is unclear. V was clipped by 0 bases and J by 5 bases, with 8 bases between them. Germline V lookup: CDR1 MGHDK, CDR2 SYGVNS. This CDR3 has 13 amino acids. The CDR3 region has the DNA TGTGCCAGCAGTGAATATGTGGGGAACGAGCAGTACTTC. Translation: CASSEYVGNEQYF.

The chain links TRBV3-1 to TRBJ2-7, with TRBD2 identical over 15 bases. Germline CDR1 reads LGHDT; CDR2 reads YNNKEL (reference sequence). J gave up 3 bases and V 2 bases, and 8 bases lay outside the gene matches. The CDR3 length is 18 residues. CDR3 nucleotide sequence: TGTGCCAGCAGCCAACAAGGACTAGCGGGGGGGTCACGCTACGAGCAGTACTTC. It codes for CASSQQGLAGGSRYEQYF.

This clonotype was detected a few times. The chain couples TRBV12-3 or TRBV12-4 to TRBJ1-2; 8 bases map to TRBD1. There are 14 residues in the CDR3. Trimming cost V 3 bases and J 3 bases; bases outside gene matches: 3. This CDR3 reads CASSLTGADYGYTF. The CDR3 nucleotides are TGTGCCAGCAGTTTGACAGGGGCTGACTATGGCTACACCTTC.

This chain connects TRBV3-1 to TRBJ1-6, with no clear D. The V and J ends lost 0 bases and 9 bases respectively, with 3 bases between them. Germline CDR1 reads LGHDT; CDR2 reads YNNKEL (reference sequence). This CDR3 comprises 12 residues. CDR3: CASSQDASPLHF. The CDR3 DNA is TGTGCCAGCAGCCAAGATGCTTCACCCCTCCACTTT.

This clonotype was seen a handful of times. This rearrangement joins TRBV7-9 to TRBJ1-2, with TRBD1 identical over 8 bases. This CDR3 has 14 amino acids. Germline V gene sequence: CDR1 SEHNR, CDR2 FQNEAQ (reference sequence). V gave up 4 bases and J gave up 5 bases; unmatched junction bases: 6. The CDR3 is CASSSQDRVYGYTF. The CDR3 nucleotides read TGTGCCAGCAGCTCTCAGGACAGGGTATATGGCTACACCTTC.

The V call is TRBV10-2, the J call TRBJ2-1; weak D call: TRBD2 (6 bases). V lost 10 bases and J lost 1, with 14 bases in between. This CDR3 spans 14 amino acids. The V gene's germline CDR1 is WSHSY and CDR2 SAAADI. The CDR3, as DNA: TGCGCCATCGAGTCGGGACTGTCCTACAATGAGCAGTTCTTC. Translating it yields CAIESGLSYNEQFF.